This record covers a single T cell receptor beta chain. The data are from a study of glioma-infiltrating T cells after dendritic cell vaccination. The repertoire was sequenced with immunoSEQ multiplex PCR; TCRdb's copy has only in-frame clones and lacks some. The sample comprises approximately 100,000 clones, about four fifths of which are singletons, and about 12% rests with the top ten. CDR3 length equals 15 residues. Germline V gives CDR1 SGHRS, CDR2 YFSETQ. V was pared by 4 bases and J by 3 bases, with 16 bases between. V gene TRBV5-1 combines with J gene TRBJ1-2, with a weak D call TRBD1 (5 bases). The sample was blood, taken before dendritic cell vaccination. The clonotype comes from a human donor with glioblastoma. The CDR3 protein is CASSQDTSNYYGYTF. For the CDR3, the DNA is TGCGCCAGCAGCCAGGACACCTCGAATTACTATGGCTACACCTTC. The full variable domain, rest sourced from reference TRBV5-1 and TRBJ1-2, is KAGVTQTPRYLIKTRGQQVTLSCSPISGHRSVSWYQQTPGQGLQFLFEYFSETQRNKGNFPGRFSGRQFSNSRSEMNVSTLELGDSALYLCASSQDTSNYYGYTFGSGTRLTVV.